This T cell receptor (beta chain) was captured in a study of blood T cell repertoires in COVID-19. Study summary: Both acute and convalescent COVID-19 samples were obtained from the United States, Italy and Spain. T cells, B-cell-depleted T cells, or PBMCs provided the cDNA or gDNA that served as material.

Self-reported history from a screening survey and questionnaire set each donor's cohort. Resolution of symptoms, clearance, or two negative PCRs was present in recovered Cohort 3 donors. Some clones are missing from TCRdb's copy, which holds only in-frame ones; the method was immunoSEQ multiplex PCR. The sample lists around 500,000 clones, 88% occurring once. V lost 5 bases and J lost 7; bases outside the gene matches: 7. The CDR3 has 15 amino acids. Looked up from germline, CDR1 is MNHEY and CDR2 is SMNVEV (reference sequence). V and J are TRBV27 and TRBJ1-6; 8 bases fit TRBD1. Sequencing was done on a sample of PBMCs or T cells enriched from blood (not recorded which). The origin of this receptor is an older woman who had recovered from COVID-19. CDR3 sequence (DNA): TGTGCCAGCAGTGGATGGGACAGGAGAAATTCACCCCTCCACTTT. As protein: CASSGWDRRNSPLHF.